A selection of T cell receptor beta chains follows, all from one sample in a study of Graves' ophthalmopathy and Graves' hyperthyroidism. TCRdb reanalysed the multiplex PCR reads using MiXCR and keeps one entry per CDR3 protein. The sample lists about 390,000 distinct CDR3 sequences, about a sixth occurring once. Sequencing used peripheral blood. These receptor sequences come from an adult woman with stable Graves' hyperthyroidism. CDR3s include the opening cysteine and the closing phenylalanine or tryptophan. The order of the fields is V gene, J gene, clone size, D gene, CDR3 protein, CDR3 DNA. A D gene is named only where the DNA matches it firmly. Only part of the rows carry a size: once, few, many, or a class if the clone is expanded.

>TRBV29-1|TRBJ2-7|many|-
CSVEGTLTYEQYF
TGCAGCGTTGAAGGGACGCTGACCTACGAGCAGTACTTC
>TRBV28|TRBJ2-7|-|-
CASSFRLNPYEQYF
TGTGCCAGCAGTTTTCGCCTTAATCCCTACGAGCAGTACTTC
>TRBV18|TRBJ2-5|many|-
CASSPDRPETQYF
TGTGCCAGCTCACCAGACAGGCCGGAGACCCAGTACTTC
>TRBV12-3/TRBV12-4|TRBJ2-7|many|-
CASSQVGQGPYEQYF
TGTGCCAGCAGCCAGGTCGGGCAGGGGCCCTACGAGCAGTACTTC
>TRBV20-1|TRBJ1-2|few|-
CSAREPGLGYGYTF
TGCAGTGCTAGAGAGCCGGGACTGGGGTATGGCTACACCTTC
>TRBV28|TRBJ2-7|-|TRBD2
CASSPWTSGVYEQYF
TGTGCCAGCAGTCCCTGGACTAGCGGGGTCTACGAGCAGTACTTC
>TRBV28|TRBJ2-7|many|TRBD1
CAAPGTGSSYEQYF
TGTGCCGCCCCGGGGACAGGGAGCTCCTACGAGCAGTACTTC
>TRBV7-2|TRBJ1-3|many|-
CASSNQIGRENSGNTIYF
TGTGCCAGCAGCAACCAAATCGGGCGGGAAAACTCTGGAAACACCATATATTTT
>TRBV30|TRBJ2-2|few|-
CAWSPLRGAGELFF
TGTGCCTGGAGTCCTCTACGCGGGGCCGGGGAGCTGTTTTTT
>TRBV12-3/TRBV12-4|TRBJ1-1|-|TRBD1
CVSKGQMNTEAFF
TGTGTCAGCAAGGGACAGATGAACACTGAAGCTTTCTTT
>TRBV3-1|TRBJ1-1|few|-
CASSQEGAGTEAFF
TGTGCCAGCAGCCAAGAAGGAGCTGGTACTGAAGCTTTCTTT
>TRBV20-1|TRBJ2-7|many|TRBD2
CSARLGLAGVYPYEQYF
TGCAGTGCTAGGTTGGGACTAGCGGGAGTATACCCCTACGAGCAGTACTTC
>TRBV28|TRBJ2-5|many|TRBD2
CASSSGTSGAWYQETQYF
TGTGCCAGCAGTTCCGGGACTAGCGGGGCTTGGTACCAAGAGACCCAGTACTTC
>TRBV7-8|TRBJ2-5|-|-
CASSSGASPTQYF
TGTGCCAGCAGTTCAGGCGCTAGTCCGACCCAGTACTTC
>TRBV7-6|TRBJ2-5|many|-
CASSFPGVGMRSGSRETQYF
TGTGCCAGCAGCTTCCCCGGTGTAGGTATGAGGTCAGGCTCCCGGGAGACCCAGTACTTC
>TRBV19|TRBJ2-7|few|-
CASSIAGAYEQYF
TGTGCCAGTAGTATAGCAGGAGCATACGAGCAGTACTTC
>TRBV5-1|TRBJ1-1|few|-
CASSLNRVSGNTEAFF
TGCGCCAGCAGCTTAAACAGGGTGAGTGGGAACACTGAAGCTTTCTTT
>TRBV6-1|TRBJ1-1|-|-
CASSAHPQTMNTEAFF
TGTGCCAGCAGCGCCCACCCCCAGACCATGAACACTGAAGCTTTCTTT
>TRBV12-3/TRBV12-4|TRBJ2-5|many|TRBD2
CASNNREAKETQYF
TGTGCCAGCAATAACCGGGAGGCCAAAGAGACCCAGTACTTC
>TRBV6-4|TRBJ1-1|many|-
CASSTEWWVTGTNTEAFF
TGTGCCAGCAGTACTGAATGGTGGGTAACAGGGACCAACACTGAAGCTTTCTTT
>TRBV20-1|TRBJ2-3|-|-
CSADRFQGPTDTQYF
TGCAGTGCTGACCGTTTCCAAGGGCCCACAGATACGCAGTATTTT
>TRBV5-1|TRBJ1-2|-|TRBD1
CASSLDRGNYGYTF
TGCGCCAGCAGCTTGGACAGGGGAAACTATGGCTACACCTTC
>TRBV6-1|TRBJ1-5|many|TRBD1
CASSEGLPGGSQPQHF
TGTGCCAGCAGTGAGGGTTTGCCAGGGGGGAGTCAGCCCCAGCATTTT
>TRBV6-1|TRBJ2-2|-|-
CASRSGRVRTGELFF
TGTGCCAGCAGGTCTGGTAGGGTGAGAACCGGGGAGCTGTTTTTT
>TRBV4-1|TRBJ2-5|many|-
CASSQESGRETQYF
TGCGCCAGCAGCCAAGAAAGTGGTCGAGAGACCCAGTACTTC
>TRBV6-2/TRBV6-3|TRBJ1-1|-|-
CAISGRGTEAFF
TGTGCCATCTCCGGGCGGGGCACTGAAGCTTTCTTT
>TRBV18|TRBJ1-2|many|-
CASSRQTNYGYTF
TGTGCCAGCTCACGGCAAACTAACTATGGCTACACCTTC
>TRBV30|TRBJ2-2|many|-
CAWSLKPTHTGELFF
TGTGCCTGGAGTCTCAAACCGACTCACACCGGGGAGCTGTTTTTT
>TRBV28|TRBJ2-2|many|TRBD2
CASSFSVGGVGELFF
TGTGCCAGCAGTTTCTCCGTCGGGGGGGTAGGGGAGCTGTTTTTT
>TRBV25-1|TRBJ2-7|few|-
CASSEDSTGSYEQYF
TGTGCCAGCAGTGAAGACTCGACAGGCTCCTACGAGCAGTACTTC
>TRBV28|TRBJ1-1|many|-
CASSLSLDTVMNTEAFF
TGTGCCAGCAGTTTATCTTTGGACACCGTTATGAACACTGAAGCTTTCTTT
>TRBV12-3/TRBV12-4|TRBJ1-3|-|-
CASRVLDTIYF
TGTGCCAGCCGAGTCCTAGACACCATATATTTT
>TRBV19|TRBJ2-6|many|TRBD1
CATSTGDGANVLTF
TGTGCCACCTCGACAGGGGATGGGGCCAACGTCCTGACTTTC
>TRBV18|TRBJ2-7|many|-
CASSYRDGPYEQYF
TGTGCCAGCTCATACCGGGACGGGCCCTACGAGCAGTACTTC
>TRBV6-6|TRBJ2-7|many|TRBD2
CASSYRLAGGYEQYF
TGTGCCAGCAGTTACCGGCTAGCGGGAGGCTACGAGCAGTACTTC
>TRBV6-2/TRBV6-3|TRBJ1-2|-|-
CASTLDLTGPYGYTF
TGTGCCAGCACCCTGGACCTAACGGGACCCTATGGCTACACCTTC
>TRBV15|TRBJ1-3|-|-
CATSRDPGVGNTIYF
TGTGCCACCAGCAGAGATCCAGGGGTTGGAAACACCATATATTTT